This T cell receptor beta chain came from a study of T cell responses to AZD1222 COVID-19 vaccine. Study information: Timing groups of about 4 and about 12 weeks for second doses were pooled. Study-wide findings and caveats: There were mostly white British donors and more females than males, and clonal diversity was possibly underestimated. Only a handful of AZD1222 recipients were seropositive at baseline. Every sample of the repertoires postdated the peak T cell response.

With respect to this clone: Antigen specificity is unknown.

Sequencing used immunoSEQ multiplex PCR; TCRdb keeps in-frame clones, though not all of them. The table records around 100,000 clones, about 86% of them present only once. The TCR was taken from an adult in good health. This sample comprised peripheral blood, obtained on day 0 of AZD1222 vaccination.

CDR3 in DNA: TGTGCCAGCAGCTTAGCGCGGGACAGGGGGACCGGGGAGCTGTTTTTT. Translation: CASSLARDRGTGELFF. The V and J genes are TRBV7-6 and TRBJ2-2, with 11 bases that match TRBD1. Germline V gene data show CDR1 as SGHVS and CDR2 as FNYEAQ. This CDR3 has 16 amino acids. The trim removed 0 bases at V and 5 bases at J, leaving 2 bases unmatched.